This is a list of T cell receptor beta chains from one sample in a study of shared clonotypes between healthy human individuals. TCRdb's copy holds only in-frame clones and misses some; the assay was immunoSEQ multiplex PCR. Of a few hundred thousand clones in the sample, about 65% are singletons; the top ten hold approximately 12%. Source material: memory CD4+ T cells sorted from blood. The receptors shown here come from a man aged 30-40 years in good health. Both conserved end residues are part of each CDR3. D genes are given only for firm matches. A row's size may be missing; if present it is once, few, many or a size class.

16 | NA | NA | TRBJ1-4 | TRBV5-1 | CASSLGAGVGNEKLFF | TGCGCCAGCAGCTTGGGGGCAGGCGTCGGTAATGAAAAACTGTTTTTT
16 | NA | TRBD2 | TRBJ2-1 | TRBV10-3 | CAISVLSLAGGNEQFF | TGTGCCATCAGTGTACTTTCGTTAGCGGGAGGTAATGAGCAGTTCTTC
13 | NA | NA | TRBJ2-1 | TRBV29-1 | CSGSRLPDNEQFF | TGCAGCGGGAGTCGACTACCAGACAATGAGCAGTTCTTC
12 | NA | NA | TRBJ2-1 | TRBV29-1 | CSVVRGGYEQFF | TGCAGCGTTGTTAGGGGGGGCTATGAGCAGTTCTTC
14 | few | NA | TRBJ1-1 | TRBV29-1 | CSATGMVWNTEAFF | TGCAGCGCCACAGGGATGGTATGGAACACTGAAGCTTTCTTT
13 | NA | TRBD2 | TRBJ2-1 | TRBV19 | CASSPSGNNEQFF | TGTGCCAGTAGCCCTAGCGGGAACAATGAGCAGTTCTTC
14 | NA | TRBD1 | TRBJ2-1 | TRBV7-3 | CASSPLGQPNEQFF | TGTGCCAGCAGCCCCCTGGGACAGCCCAATGAGCAGTTCTTC
15 | NA | NA | TRBJ2-7 | TRBV6-6 | CASSSRAEAHYEQYF | TGTGCCAGCAGTTCCAGGGCTGAGGCTCACTACGAGCAGTACTTC
15 | few | TRBD1 | TRBJ2-3 | TRBV5-1 | CASSRQGASTDTQYF | TGCGCCAGCAGCCGACAGGGGGCTAGCACAGATACGCAGTATTTT
16 | NA | NA | TRBJ2-3 | TRBV9 | CASSPHIDLSTDTQYF | TGTGCCAGCAGCCCACATATCGATCTGAGCACAGATACGCAGTATTTT
15 | NA | TRBD2 | TRBJ2-1 | TRBV27 | CASTPTSGRVGEQFF | TGTGCCAGCACCCCGACTAGCGGGAGGGTTGGTGAGCAGTTCTTC
16 | few | TRBD2 | TRBJ2-1 | TRBV5-1 | CASSLGASGSIGEQFF | TGCGCCAGCAGCTTGGGGGCTAGCGGGAGCATAGGTGAGCAGTTCTTC
18 | NA | NA | TRBJ2-5 | TRBV21-1 | CASTPPPLAGGPRETQYF | TGTGCCAGCACCCCGCCGCCCTTAGCGGGAGGGCCACGGGAGACCCAGTACTTC
13 | NA | NA | TRBJ1-1 | TRBV7-2 | CASSLGGASEAFF | TGTGCCAGCAGCTTAGGGGGGGCGTCTGAAGCTTTCTTT
18 | once | NA | TRBJ2-6 | TRBV2 | CASSASDPIQSRANVLTF | TGTGCCAGCAGTGCTTCCGATCCGATACAAAGTCGGGCCAACGTCCTGACTTTC
13 | NA | TRBD1 | TRBJ2-1 | TRBV10-3 | CAIMDRGRDEQFF | TGTGCCATCATGGACAGGGGTAGAGATGAGCAGTTCTTC
15 | NA | NA | TRBJ2-3 | TRBV6-6 | CASRGDSPYTDTQYF | TGTGCCAGCAGGGGGGACTCCCCCTACACAGATACGCAGTATTTT
14 | NA | NA | TRBJ2-1 | TRBV14 | CASSHLGTVNEQFF | TGTGCCAGCAGCCACCTCGGGACGGTCAATGAGCAGTTCTTC
10 | NA | NA | TRBJ2-3 | TRBV5-8 | CASSLGAQYF | TGTGCCAGCAGCTTGGGAGCGCAGTATTTT
15 | NA | TRBD2 | TRBJ2-5 | TRBV2 | CASTPGRAGEETQYF | TGTGCCAGCACCCCGGGGAGAGCGGGAGAGGAGACCCAGTACTTC
14 | NA | TRBD1 | TRBJ2-1 | TRBV18 | CASSQGTGNNEQFF | TGTGCCAGCTCCCAAGGGACAGGAAACAATGAGCAGTTCTTC
15 | NA | TRBD2 | TRBJ2-7 | TRBV5-1 | CASRREGVGSYEQYF | TGCGCCAGCAGACGGGAGGGTGTAGGGTCCTACGAGCAGTACTTC
16 | NA | NA | TRBJ2-7 | TRBV7-9 | CASSSTGPGFLYEQYF | TGTGCCAGCAGCTCCACAGGGCCCGGGTTCCTATACGAGCAGTACTTC
14 | NA | TRBD2 | TRBJ2-1 | TRBV6-5 | CASSETGVAGVWFF | TGTGCCAGCAGCGAAACGGGGGTAGCGGGAGTTTGGTTCTTC
15 | few | NA | TRBJ2-3 | TRBV4-1 | CASSLRRGHTDTQYF | TGCGCCAGCAGCCTCCGACGGGGCCACACAGATACGCAGTATTTT
14 | few | TRBD2 | TRBJ2-1 | TRBV10-3 | CATFDPGLPNEQFF | TGTGCCACTTTCGACCCGGGACTACCGAATGAGCAGTTCTTC
14 | many | TRBD2 | TRBJ2-1 | TRBV30 | CAWTAGRAYNEQFF | TGTGCCTGGACCGCCGGGAGGGCCTACAATGAGCAGTTCTTC
13 | NA | NA | TRBJ2-3 | TRBV27 | CASSYFQGDTQYF | TGTGCCAGCAGTTATTTTCAGGGAGATACGCAGTATTTT
16 | NA | TRBD1 | TRBJ1-2 | TRBV13 | CASSSYGGRGSGGYTF | TGTGCCAGCAGCTCTTATGGGGGCAGGGGGAGCGGGGGCTACACCTTC
19 | NA | TRBD2 | TRBJ2-3 | TRBV11-2 | CASSSSVILAGRYTDTQYF | TGTGCCAGCAGCTCCTCCGTTATTTTAGCGGGACGCTACACAGATACGCAGTATTTT
16 | many | TRBD1 | TRBJ2-7 | TRBV5-1 | CASSLTGTGVSYEQYF | TGCGCCAGCAGCCTTACCGGGACAGGGGTCTCCTACGAGCAGTACTTC
13 | few | NA | TRBJ1-1 | TRBV9 | CASSSGWNTEAFF | TGTGCCAGCAGCTCAGGGTGGAACACTGAAGCTTTCTTT
11 | NA | NA | TRBJ2-1 | TRBV19 | CASSNSNEQFF | TGTGCCAGTAGTAACTCCAATGAGCAGTTCTTC
14 | NA | TRBD1 | TRBJ1-5 | TRBV15 | CATSTGGRDQPQHF | TGTGCCACCAGCACAGGGGGCCGGGATCAGCCCCAGCATTTT
14 | NA | TRBD1 | TRBJ2-2 | TRBV7-2 | CASSLDRDTGELFF | TGTGCCAGCAGCCTCGACAGGGACACCGGGGAGCTGTTTTTT
11 | many | NA | TRBJ1-1 | TRBV7-2 | CASSVNTEAFF | TGTGCCAGCAGCGTAAACACTGAAGCTTTCTTT
15 | few | NA | TRBJ2-5 | TRBV6-5 | CASSSRGLKGETQYF | TGTGCCAGCAGTTCCCGGGGCCTAAAGGGGGAGACCCAGTACTTC
13 | NA | NA | TRBJ1-5 | TRBV28 | CASSTTVGQPQHF | TGTGCCAGCAGCACCACCGTTGGGCAGCCCCAGCATTTT
19 | once | TRBD1 | TRBJ2-2 | TRBV5-1 | CASSYRPIGQESNTGELFF | TGCGCCAGCAGCTATAGACCGATAGGACAGGAGTCGAACACCGGGGAGCTGTTTTTT
14 | NA | TRBD1 | TRBJ1-2 | TRBV7-2 | CASSLVGQGDGYTF | TGTGCCAGCAGCTTAGTAGGGCAGGGGGATGGCTACACCTTC
13 | NA | NA | TRBJ1-5 | TRBV2 | CASRGGGGQPQHF | TGTGCCAGCAGGGGGGGCGGAGGTCAGCCCCAGCATTTT
14 | NA | TRBD1 | TRBJ2-3 | TRBV2 | CASRSGRGIDTQYF | TGTGCCAGCCGATCGGGCAGGGGGATAGATACGCAGTATTTT
15 | NA | NA | TRBJ2-7 | TRBV11-2 | CASSLDRGGFYEQYF | TGTGCCAGCAGCTTAGACAGGGGCGGCTTCTACGAGCAGTACTTC
14 | NA | NA | TRBJ1-5 | TRBV10-3 | CAISESWNNQPQHF | TGTGCCATCAGTGAGTCCTGGAACAATCAGCCCCAGCATTTT
13 | NA | NA | TRBJ2-5 | TRBV4-3 | CASSQGRQETQYF | TGCGCCAGCAGCCAAGGCAGGCAAGAGACCCAGTACTTC
13 | NA | NA | TRBJ1-1 | TRBV28 | CASIQFRQFSAFF | TGTGCCAGCATCCAGTTTCGCCAGTTTTCAGCTTTCTTT
13 | NA | NA | TRBJ1-1 | TRBV7-2 | CASSTQEHTEAFF | TGTGCCAGCAGCACTCAGGAACACACTGAAGCTTTCTTT
13 | NA | NA | TRBJ1-2 | TRBV5-6 | CASSLDRTYGYTF | TGTGCCAGCAGCTTGGACAGAACCTATGGCTACACCTTC
14 | NA | NA | TRBJ2-7 | TRBV6-5 | CASSYNRETYEQYF | TGTGCCAGCAGTTACAACAGGGAAACCTACGAGCAGTACTTC
14 | many | NA | TRBJ2-7 | TRBV2 | CASIATGNSYEQYF | TGTGCCAGCATTGCTACAGGCAATTCCTACGAGCAGTACTTC
15 | NA | TRBD1 | TRBJ2-1 | TRBV2 | CASSESRQGNNEQFF | TGTGCCAGCAGTGAATCTAGACAGGGTAACAATGAGCAGTTCTTC
19 | NA | TRBD2 | TRBJ2-1 | TRBV7-9 | CASSLADLAGVSFYNEQFF | TGTGCCAGCAGCTTAGCAGACCTAGCGGGAGTAAGCTTCTACAATGAGCAGTTCTTC
12 | NA | NA | TRBJ2-7 | TRBV29-1 | CSARTESYEQYF | TGCAGCGCTCGAACAGAATCCTACGAGCAGTACTTC
13 | few | NA | TRBJ2-1 | TRBV4-1 | CASSQVGVSEQFF | TGCGCCAGCAGCCAAGTTGGGGTATCCGAGCAGTTCTTC